The clone carrying this TCR beta chain was detected a few times. The antigen is undetermined. These data originate in a study of cytomegalovirus exposure and HLA in healthy donors. CDR3 size: 12 residues. Germline V gene data show CDR1 as PRHDT and CDR2 as FYEKMQ (reference sequence). V dropped 4 bases and J dropped 3 bases, with 7 bases sitting between them. Study-wide results and caveats: It was confirmed in vitro that a few of the CMV-associated chains were specific for CMV antigens. It was reported that the classifier diagnosed cytomegalovirus status with high specificity and sensitivity in both the original and validation cohorts. The study listed some 160 cytomegalovirus-associated TCR beta chains. That first-cohort TCR clusters tended to co-occur in the roughly 130 validation repertoires was found in a later analysis.

Using immunoSEQ multiplex PCR, the repertoire was profiled, and TCRdb retains in-frame clones only, with some absent. Of approximately 150,000 clones listed, approximately 86% were seen once; the top ten hold less than 5.5%. The TCR comes from a man aged 18 to 30 in good health and CMV-seropositive. The rearrangement uses TRBV13 and TRBJ2-7, with a tentative D call TRBD1 (5 bases). The sequenced material came from PBMCs. CDR3 sequence (DNA): TGTGCCAGCAGCTCAGACAGCTACGAGCAGTACTTC. Its translation: CASSSDSYEQYF.